The 10 T cell receptor beta chains given below trace back to one sample, sequenced in a study of blood T cell repertoires in COVID-19. Sequencing was performed with immunoSEQ multiplex PCR; in TCRdb, only in-frame clones are kept and a portion is missing. The sample holds more than 200,000 clones; less than 90% are singletons and the top ten take under 0.9%. The sample taken for sequencing was peripheral blood. The source of these receptors is a man between 35 and 55 years old with acute or convalescent COVID-19.

This clone has only one observation. Other DNA sequences within the sample encode an identical CDR3. The chain is built from TRBV18 and TRBJ1-2; 7 bases align to TRBD1. The V and J ends lost 1 base and 6 bases, in that order; junction bases with no gene match: 2. Germline V gene data show CDR1 as KGHSH and CDR2 as LQKENI. CDR3 size: 13 residues. The CDR3 sequence is CASSPRQGDGYTF. The CDR3 DNA reads as TGTGCCAGCTCACCACGGCAGGGGGATGGCTACACCTTC. Full variable domain (outside the CDR3, taken from reference TRBV18 and TRBJ1-2): NAGVMQNPRHLVRRRGQEARLRCSPMKGHSHVYWYRQLPEEGLKFMVYLQKENIIDESGMPKERFSAEFPKEGPSILRIQQVVRGDSAAYFCASSPRQGDGYTFGSGTRLTVV.

V and J are TRBV19 and TRBJ2-7; a weak D match, TRBD2 (6 bases). The CDR3 has 15 residues. Trimming took 5 bases from V and 1 from J, leaving 15 bases between them. Germline V lookup: CDR1 LNHDA, CDR2 SQIVND (reference sequence). The chain's CDR3 is CASSRTSQESYEQYF. Written as DNA, the CDR3 is TGTGCCAGTAGTCGTACTAGCCAAGAATCCTACGAGCAGTACTTC.

The chain uses TRBV7-8 and TRBJ2-7; D perhaps matches TRBD2 (5 bases). CDR3 length equals 13 residues. Germline values: CDR1 SGHVS, CDR2 FQNEAQ. V shed 1 base and J shed 1 base, with 5 bases lying between them. Here the CDR3 reads CASSLGRSYEQYF. CDR3 sequence (DNA): TGTGCCAGCAGCTTAGGGAGGTCCTACGAGCAGTACTTC.

The chain links TRBV5-6 to TRBJ2-7; perhaps TRBD2 as D (5 bases). CDR1 and CDR2 from the germline V gene are SGHDT and YYEEEE. This CDR3 comprises 14 residues. V was pared by 3 bases and J by 1 base, with 11 bases between. This CDR3 reads CASSSGFTSYEQYF. DNA for the CDR3: TGTGCCAGCAGCTCGGGATTCACGTCCTACGAGCAGTACTTC.

V usage is TRBV9 and J usage is TRBJ1-1, with a possible D match to TRBD1 (6 bases). Trimming stripped 4 bases from V and 0 bases from J, with 13 bases between. CDR1 is SGDLS and CDR2 is YYNGEE in the germline V gene. CDR3 length: 15 amino acids. Here the CDR3 DNA reads TGTGCCAGCAGCCCTCAGACAGGACTGAACACTGAAGCTTTCTTT. Translated, it gives CASSPQTGLNTEAFF.

The V and J genes are TRBV5-1 and TRBJ1-2; 10 bases match TRBD1. The germline V gene has CDR1 SGHRS and CDR2 YFSETQ. This CDR3 is built from 13 residues. With 4 bases clipped from V and 6 bases from J, the junction kept 3 bases outside the gene matches. The CDR3 loop is CASSHGQGDGYTF. The DNA of the CDR3 is TGCGCCAGCAGCCACGGACAGGGGGATGGCTACACCTTC.

V is TRBV5-6 and J is TRBJ2-3, with TRBD1 as a possible D gene (6 bases). V lost 0 bases to trimming and J lost 4 bases, with 9 bases between them. Germline assignment: CDR1 SGHDT and CDR2 YYEEEE. The CDR3 has 14 amino acids. CDR3 protein: CASSLAGVPDTQYF. The CDR3 DNA sequence: TGTGCCAGCAGCTTGGCAGGGGTCCCAGATACGCAGTATTTT.

The V gene is TRBV19, the J gene TRBJ1-2, with 7 bases matching TRBD1. V shed 6 bases, J shed 2 bases, and the junction held 15 bases outside the gene matches. The CDR3 runs 17 residues. Germline CDR1 is LNHDA and CDR2 is SQIVND (reference sequence). The DNA for the CDR3 is TGTGCCAGTAGCGAGGGGGTGACAGGGACCATGAACTATGGCTACACCTTC. Amino acids: CASSEGVTGTMNYGYTF.

The chain uses TRBV27 and TRBJ2-7, with TRBD1 as a possible D gene (5 bases). Germline V lookup: CDR1 MNHEY, CDR2 SMNVEV (reference sequence). The CDR3 extends over 14 amino acids. Between the trimmed V and J ends, which lost 7 bases and 3 bases, there was a span of 16 bases. The CDR3 DNA reads as TGTGCCAGCACCCCGTCAGGGTCCCTCTACGAGCAGTACTTC. It specifies CASTPSGSLYEQYF.

The V and J genes are TRBV27 and TRBJ2-5; a possible D gene is TRBD2 (6 bases). V dropped 6 bases and J dropped 2 bases, with 19 bases sitting between them. Per the germline V gene, CDR1 is MNHEY and CDR2 is SMNVEV (reference sequence). The CDR3 has 16 amino acids. DNA of the CDR3: TGTGCCAGCAGCCATTACGGGGGACGGCTTCAAGAGACCCAGTACTTC. Translation: CASSHYGGRLQETQYF.